This is a list of T cell receptor beta chains from one sample in a study of tumor-infiltrating lymphocytes in oesophageal squamous cell carcinoma. Via MiXCR, TCRdb re-called the PCR reads, giving one row per CDR3 protein. This repertoire shows 15,000 to 20,000 distinct CDR3 sequences, more than 40% found once; its top ten account for 10%. The sample taken for sequencing was normal esophageal tissue next to the tumor. These receptors came from a male donor with esophageal squamous cell carcinoma. CDR3s include the opening cysteine and the closing phenylalanine or tryptophan. Fields, in order: V gene, D gene, CDR3 length, clone size, J gene, CDR3 protein, CDR3 DNA. A D gene is named only where the DNA matches it firmly. Expanded clones get a size class; other rows say once, few or many, or leave the size out.

TRBV11-3	TRBD1	15	few	TRBJ2-7	CASSRDRGRLYEQYF	TGTGCCAGCAGCCGGGACAGGGGGCGCCTTTACGAGCAGTACTTC
TRBV6-1	-	13	medium-sized	TRBJ2-1	CASRGTSYNEQFF	TGTGCCAGCAGAGGAACTTCCTACAATGAGCAGTTCTTC
TRBV5-6	-	8	-	TRBJ2-6	CASSSGTF	TGTGCCAGCAGCTCCGGGACTTTC
TRBV7-9	-	15	-	TRBJ2-7	CASSLGRAGTDTQYF	TGTGCCAGCAGCTTGGGGAGAGCCGGCACAGATACGCAGTACTTC
TRBV7-2	-	14	-	TRBJ2-5	CASSFAANQETQYF	TGTGCCAGCAGCTTTGCGGCCAACCAAGAGACCCAGTACTTC
TRBV6-4	TRBD1	17	-	TRBJ2-1	CASSDERRQGSHNEQFF	TGTGCCAGCAGTGACGAAAGGCGACAGGGCTCCCACAATGAGCAGTTCTTC
TRBV7-9	-	14	medium-sized	TRBJ2-7	CASSNSGGSDEQYF	TGTGCCAGCAGTAACTCCGGGGGAAGCGACGAGCAGTACTTC
TRBV12-3/TRBV12-4	-	12	-	TRBJ2-3	CASSATRDTQYF	TGTGCCAGCAGTGCAACTAGGGATACGCAGTATTTT
TRBV5-4	-	14	many	TRBJ2-1	CASSFSIHTNEQFF	TGTGCCAGCAGCTTCTCGATTCACACCAATGAGCAGTTCTTC
TRBV27	TRBD2	12	medium-sized	TRBJ2-1	CASTLSGTSSFF	TGTGCCAGCACCCTTAGTGGGACTAGCTCTTTCTTC
TRBV15	TRBD2	14	few	TRBJ2-1	CATSYSGRANEQFF	TGTGCCACCAGCTATAGCGGGAGGGCGAATGAGCAGTTCTTC
TRBV18	-	13	-	TRBJ2-7	CASSPESTAEQYF	TGTGCCAGCTCACCAGAATCCACGGCCGAGCAGTACTTC
TRBV14	TRBD2	15	-	TRBJ2-3	CASSPGTSITDTQYF	TGTGCCAGCAGCCCCGGGACTAGCATCACAGATACGCAGTATTTT
TRBV27	-	15	-	TRBJ2-7	CASRNSTGYSYEQYF	TGTGCCAGCAGGAACTCCACAGGCTACTCCTACGAGCAGTACTTC
TRBV24-1	-	17	many	TRBJ2-3	CATSDHARAGEVDTQYF	TGTGCCACCAGTGACCACGCCAGGGCCGGGGAGGTAGATACGCAGTATTTT
TRBV7-6	TRBD2	15	few	TRBJ2-1	CASSPGTSGSDEQFF	TGTGCCAGCAGCCCCGGGACTAGCGGGAGCGATGAGCAGTTCTTC
TRBV5-6	-	13	many	TRBJ1-2	CASSRNRAGGYTF	TGTGCCAGCAGTAGAAACAGGGCCGGTGGCTACACCTTC
TRBV10-1	-	14	many	TRBJ2-7	CASVDRPRYYEQYF	TGCGCCAGCGTTGACAGGCCCCGTTACTACGAGCAGTACTTC
TRBV20-1	-	13	-	TRBJ1-1	CSAKQAASTEAFF	TGCAGTGCTAAACAGGCCGCAAGCACTGAAGCTTTCTTT
TRBV5-6	TRBD2	12	-	TRBJ2-3	CASSLLSGTSFF	TGTGCCAGCAGCTTGCTTTCCGGGACTAGCTTCTTC
TRBV5-6	TRBD1	15	many	TRBJ2-5	CASSFGTGIQETQYF	TGTGCCAGCAGCTTCGGGACAGGCATACAAGAGACCCAGTACTTC
TRBV7-8	-	13	medium-sized	TRBJ2-5	CASSLAPRETQYF	TGTGCCAGCAGCTTAGCGCCACGAGAGACCCAGTACTTC
TRBV4-2	TRBD1	15	-	TRBJ2-6	CASSPGQSGANVLTF	TGTGCCAGCAGCCCGGGACAGTCTGGGGCCAACGTCCTGACTTTC
TRBV7-2	-	13	-	TRBJ2-7	CASSLMPDGPQYF	TGTGCCAGCAGCTTAATGCCCGATGGGCCCCAGTACTTC
TRBV7-2	-	12	-	TRBJ2-7	CASSSLGYEQYF	TGTGCCAGCAGCTCCCTGGGGTACGAGCAGTACTTC
TRBV7-4	-	14	-	TRBJ1-3	CASSLAREGNTIYF	TGTGCCAGCAGCTTAGCCAGGGAGGGAAACACCATATATTTT
TRBV6-1	TRBD1	13	-	TRBJ1-6	CASSNQQGARQYF	TGTGCCAGCAGTAACCAACAGGGGGCGCGGCAGTACTTT
TRBV27	TRBD1	15	few	TRBJ1-6	CASSFGDRVDSPLHF	TGTGCCAGCAGTTTCGGGGACAGGGTGGATTCACCCCTCCACTTT
TRBV12-3/TRBV12-4	TRBD2	16	-	TRBJ2-2	CASRGTSGSVTDTQFF	TGTGCCAGCAGGGGGACTAGCGGGAGCGTCACAGATACGCAGTTTTTT
TRBV7-3	TRBD2	15	-	TRBJ2-1	CASSLPGTRDNEQFF	TGTGCCAGCAGCCTACCCGGGACTAGGGACAATGAGCAGTTCTTC
TRBV6-5	-	17	-	TRBJ2-4	CASSLDQNRVRTGELYF	TGTGCCAGCAGCTTAGATCAAAACAGGGTTCGGACCGGGGAGCTGTACTTC
TRBV11-2	-	15	-	TRBJ2-4	CASSLDRRLWLHLRF	-
TRBV7-2	-	17	-	TRBJ1-5	CASSLADSILSNQPQHF	TGTGCCAGCAGCTTAGCGGACAGTATTCTTAGCAATCAGCCCCAGCATTTT
TRBV28	-	10	many	TRBJ2-5	CASSSSPHDF	TGTGCCAGCAGTTCTAGCCCCCACGACTTC
TRBV28	TRBD1	15	-	TRBJ1-2	CASTGTGGESYGYTF	TGTGCCAGCACCGGGACAGGGGGCGAGTCCTATGGCTACACCTTC
TRBV12-3/TRBV12-4	-	15	-	TRBJ2-1	CASSPSRYSYNEQFF	TGTGCCAGCAGCCCATCGCGCTACTCCTACAATGAGCAGTTCTTC
TRBV7-2	TRBD2	16	few	TRBJ2-1	CASSWTSGNLYNEQFF	TGTGCCAGCAGCTGGACTAGCGGGAACCTATACAATGAGCAGTTCTTC
TRBV23-1	TRBD1	19	once	TRBJ2-6	CASSFDWDSESSGANVLTF	TGTGCCAGCAGTTTCGATTGGGACAGCGAGAGCTCTGGGGCCAACGTCCTGACTTTC
TRBV20-1	TRBD2	16	-	TRBJ2-5	CSAYRLAGGSSETQYF	TGCAGTGCTTATCGACTAGCGGGAGGTTCGAGCGAGACCCAGTACTTC
TRBV7-2	TRBD2	14	few	TRBJ2-3	CASSISGSTDTQYF	TGTGCCAGCAGCATTAGCGGGAGCACAGATACGCAGTATTTT
TRBV7-3	TRBD1	15	few	TRBJ2-1	CASSSGTGIENEQFF	TGTGCCAGCAGCTCAGGGACAGGGATTGAGAATGAGCAGTTCTTC
TRBV7-3	-	15	-	TRBJ2-3	CASSVRASSTDTQYF	TGTGCCAGCAGTGTCAGGGCTTCTAGCACAGATACGCAGTATTTT
TRBV27	-	15	-	TRBJ2-7	CASSPRPGGTYEQYF	TGTGCCAGCAGTCCCAGACCAGGAGGGACCTACGAGCAGTACTTC
TRBV5-1	TRBD1	14	few	TRBJ1-6	CASSETGGNSPLHF	TGCGCCAGCAGCGAGACAGGGGGTAATTCACCCCTCCACTTT
TRBV7-9	-	14	medium-sized	TRBJ2-1	CASGRGSSYNEQFF	TGTGCCAGCGGAAGAGGGAGTTCCTACAATGAGCAGTTCTTC
TRBV7-9	-	18	medium-sized	TRBJ2-6	CASSLVGRPASGANVLTF	TGTGCCAGCAGCTTAGTAGGGAGACCCGCCTCTGGGGCCAACGTCCTGACTTTC
TRBV7-2	TRBD1	13	-	TRBJ2-1	CASSPGQGDEQFF	TGTGCCAGCAGCCCCGGACAGGGGGACGAGCAGTTCTTC
TRBV7-8	-	17	few	TRBJ2-1	CASSLFLGSTSYNEQFF	TGTGCCAGCAGCCTCTTCTTGGGAAGTACATCCTACAATGAGCAGTTCTTC
TRBV6-8	-	16	-	TRBJ2-2	CASSYTMGRNTGELFF	TGTGCCAGCAGTTATACCATGGGACGAAACACCGGGGAGCTGTTTTTT
TRBV6-6	-	16	-	TRBJ2-3	CASSYSNLALADTQYF	TGTGCCAGCAGTTACTCCAATCTAGCGTTAGCAGATACGCAGTATTTT
TRBV7-9	-	12	-	TRBJ2-7	CASSTSNYEQYF	TGTGCCAGCAGCACATCAAACTACGAGCAGTACTTC
TRBV5-4	-	14	-	TRBJ1-4	CASRQGMGNEKLFF	TGTGCCAGCAGGCAGGGCATGGGTAATGAAAAACTGTTTTTT
TRBV7-2	TRBD1	16	-	TRBJ1-1	CASNAPGQGANTEAFF	TGTGCCAGCAATGCTCCGGGACAGGGTGCGAACACTGAAGCTTTCTTT
TRBV6-1	-	14	few	TRBJ2-5	CASTPGPTQETQYF	TGTGCCAGCACCCCGGGTCCTACGCAAGAGACCCAGTACTTC
TRBV12-3/TRBV12-4	-	14	medium-sized	TRBJ1-6	CASKPSSYNSPLHF	TGTGCCAGCAAACCAAGCTCCTATAATTCACCCCTCCACTTT
TRBV14	-	17	few	TRBJ1-1	CASSQGGVGGSWAEAFF	TGTGCCAGCAGCCAAGGGGGTGTAGGCGGGTCCTGGGCTGAAGCTTTCTTT
TRBV6-1	TRBD1	14	many	TRBJ1-5	CASSTRTGNQPQHF	TGTGCCAGCAGTACCCGGACAGGTAATCAGCCCCAGCATTTT
TRBV30	-	15	-	TRBJ2-3	CAWTLLASSTDTQYF	TGTGCCTGGACCCTTCTAGCGTCTAGCACAGATACGCAGTATTTT
TRBV24-1	-	11	-	TRBJ2-1	CATSFRNEQFF	TGTGCCACCAGTTTTAGGAATGAGCAGTTCTTC
TRBV6-5	-	14	-	TRBJ2-6	CASTRTPGANVLTF	TGTGCCAGCACCCGGACCCCTGGGGCCAACGTCCTGACTTTC